The 19 T cell receptor beta chains reported below all come from one sample, sequenced in a study of blood T cell repertoires in COVID-19. Produced via immunoSEQ multiplex PCR; TCRdb's table is partial and in-frame only. The repertoire holds approximately 280,000 clones, with 80% to 90% as singletons. Material for sequencing was peripheral blood. The receptor set was obtained from a man in his forties with acute or convalescent COVID-19.

The rearrangement uses TRBV9 and TRBJ2-3, with TRBD2 matching over 8 bases. The CDR3 consists of 16 residues. Germline CDR1 SGDLS, CDR2 YYNGEE. V trimming: 10 bases; J trimming: 2 bases; junction bases outside the gene matches: 15. The CDR3, as DNA: TGTGCCGGGGAGAAGCGGGGGCCTAAAAACACAGATACGCAGTATTTT. This translates into CAGEKRGPKNTDTQYF.

DNA for the CDR3: TGTGCCAGCAGCCCCGGGACAGAGCAGTTCTTC. Amino acids: CASSPGTEQFF. The chain uses TRBV2 and TRBJ2-1, with D perhaps TRBD1 (6 bases). The CDR3 runs to 11 residues. The germline CDR1 and CDR2 sequences are SNHLY and FYNNEI. Deletions cut 6 bases from V and 10 bases from J, with 10 bases between. Based on the CDR3 plus reference TRBV2 and TRBJ2-1, the full variable domain is EPEVTQTPSHQVTQMGQEVILRCVPISNHLYFYWYRQILGQKVEFLVSFYNNEISEKSEIFDDQFSVERPDGSNFTLKIRSTKLEDSAMYFCASSPGTEQFFGPGTRLTVL.

The chain joins TRBV10-1 to TRBJ1-1; D not resolved. This CDR3 comprises 13 residues. Germline assignment: CDR1 WNHNN and CDR2 SYGVQD (reference sequence). Trimming took off 0 bases at V and 7 bases at J, with 9 bases between the two ends. The CDR3 bases are TGCGCCAGCAGTGAGTCAAGGCGCGGTGAAGCTTTCTTT. It encodes CASSESRRGEAFF.

With regard to this clone: Other nucleotide sequences from this sample produce the same CDR3. This chain uses TRBV5-1 with TRBJ1-1; no reliable D call. Trimming removed 4 bases at V and 0 bases at J, with 10 bases between. The CDR3 length is 14 residues. Germline V gene data show CDR1 as SGHRS and CDR2 as YFSETQ. DNA of the CDR3: TGCGCCAGCAGCCGAACGGGGTTGAACACTGAAGCTTTCTTT. Residues: CASSRTGLNTEAFF.

The gene calls are TRBV10-3 and TRBJ1-5; TRBD1 matches 8 bases. The CDR3 length is 13 residues. Germline CDR1 is ENHRY and CDR2 is SYGVKD. After removal of 4 bases from V and 7 bases from J, the junction contained 3 bases not matched to a gene. This CDR3 reads CAISADRGQPQHF. The CDR3 DNA reads TGTGCCATCAGTGCTGACAGGGGACAGCCCCAGCATTTT.

J is TRBJ1-2 and V is TRBV5-4; 12 nucleotides align to TRBD1. The CDR3 is made up of 18 amino acids. J gave up 0 bases and V 3 bases, and 9 bases lay outside the gene matches. Germline assignment: CDR1 SGHNT and CDR2 YYREEE (reference sequence). The CDR3 DNA sequence: TGTGCCAGCAGCTGGACCTTGGGACAGGGGGCATCTAACTATGGCTACACCTTC. Its translation: CASSWTLGQGASNYGYTF.

V gene TRBV5-6 combines with J gene TRBJ2-7, with D perhaps matching TRBD1 (6 bases). The V gene's germline CDR1 is SGHDT and CDR2 YYEEEE. CDR3 length: 13 amino acids. V lost 4 bases and J lost 2, with 10 bases in between. CDR3 sequence: CASSTGSTYEQYF. The CDR3 DNA is TGTGCCAGCAGCACAGGGTCTACCTACGAGCAGTACTTC.

The CDR3 loop reads CASSIEASYSNQPQHF. In DNA, the CDR3 is TGTGCCAGTAGTATAGAGGCCAGTTATAGCAATCAGCCCCAGCATTTT. The chain links TRBV19 to TRBJ1-5, with no clear D. V gave up 0 bases and J gave up 0 bases, with 9 bases separating them. This CDR3 comprises 16 residues. The V gene's germline CDR1 is LNHDA and CDR2 SQIVND (reference sequence). Full variable domain (rest looked up from reference TRBV19 and TRBJ1-5): DGGITQSPKYLFRKEGQNVTLSCEQNLNHDAMYWYRQDPGQGLRLIYYSQIVNDFQKGDIAEGYSVSREKKESFPLTVTSAQKNPTAFYLCASSIEASYSNQPQHFGDGTRLSIL.

The rearrangement links TRBV10-1 to TRBJ2-7, with TRBD1 identical over 7 bases. Trimming took 0 bases from V and 0 from J; bases not matched to a gene: 2. CDR3 length: 15 amino acids. Germline CDR1 and CDR2: WNHNN and SYGVQD (reference sequence). The CDR3: CASSESTGTSYEQYF. The CDR3 DNA is TGCGCCAGCAGTGAGTCGACAGGGACCTCCTACGAGCAGTACTTC.

This chain uses TRBV6-6 with TRBJ2-1; 8 nucleotides agree with TRBD2. The CDR3 extends over 16 amino acids. Germline CDR1 and CDR2: MNHNY and SVGAGI (reference sequence). V lost 8 bases and J lost 3; bases outside the gene matches: 12. The CDR3 coding sequence is TGTGCCAGCGGATTCGGCGGGGGGCAAGACTACAATGAGCAGTTCTTC. Its translation: CASGFGGGQDYNEQFF.

The chain has TRBV6-5 and TRBJ2-5; 8 positions match TRBD1. The J segment lost 5 bases and the V segment lost 0 bases, leaving 5 bases of the junction unmatched. The CDR3 is 15 amino acids. Germline CDR1 is MNHEY and CDR2 is SVGAGI. This chain's CDR3 is CASSYSAGGGETQYF. The DNA for the CDR3 is TGTGCCAGCAGTTACTCGGCAGGGGGCGGGGAGACCCAGTACTTC.

J is TRBJ2-1 and V is TRBV10-2, with 7 bases matching TRBD1. This CDR3 has 15 amino acids. The germline V gene has CDR1 WSHSY and CDR2 SAAADI. V lost 4 bases and J lost 10; bases outside the gene matches: 13. The CDR3 reads CASSAGRTGAGEQFF. CDR3 nucleotide sequence: TGCGCCAGCAGTGCCGGCAGAACAGGGGCCGGGGAGCAGTTCTTC.

The chain links TRBV3-1 (or the pseudogene TRBV3-2) to TRBJ1-2, with TRBD1 matching over 12 bases. The CDR3 loop spans 15 amino acids. V dropped 4 bases and J dropped 4; count of bases not matched to a gene: 4. Looked up from germline, CDR1 is LGHDT and CDR2 is YNNKEL (reference sequence). The chain's CDR3 is CASSRDRGQTYGYTF. CDR3 DNA: TGTGCCAGCAGCCGGGACAGGGGGCAGACCTATGGCTACACCTTC.

V gene TRBV12-5 combines with J gene TRBJ2-1, with TRBD2 identical over 13 bases. Germline CDR1 LGHNT, CDR2 FRNRAP. The CDR3 spans 17 residues. The trim removed 2 bases at V and 7 bases at J, leaving 8 bases unmatched. CDR3 region: CASGLLVLAGGHNEQFF. The CDR3 bases are TGTGCTAGTGGTTTGCTAGTACTAGCGGGGGGGCATAATGAGCAGTTCTTC.

CDR3 sequence (DNA): TGTGCTAGTGGTTTGGTACAATACATGAACACTGAAGCTTTCTTT. Translated: CASGLVQYMNTEAFF. V is TRBV12-5 and J is TRBJ1-1; D uncertain. Trimming cost V 0 bases and J 0 bases, with 8 bases left between them. Germline lookup yields CDR1 LGHNT and CDR2 FRNRAP. The CDR3 covers 15 residues.

The chain links TRBV11-2 to TRBJ1-5; D is ambiguous. The germline CDR1 and CDR2 sequences are SGHAT and FQNNGV. The V gene lost 1 base and the J gene lost 7 bases, with 8 bases spanning the gap. This CDR3 spans 13 amino acids. In DNA form, the CDR3 reads TGTGCCAGCAGCTTAGGAAGGCGGCAGCCCCAGCATTTT. Translation: CASSLGRRQPQHF.

The rearrangement links TRBV7-3 to TRBJ1-2, with 7 bases identical to TRBD1. V was clipped by 4 bases and J by 0 bases; unmatched bases: 8. Germline CDR1 reads SGHTA; CDR2 reads FQGTGA. This CDR3 has 16 residues. The CDR3 region has the DNA TGTGCCAGCAGCTCTGGGGGGACAGCAGCTAACTATGGCTACACCTTC. Translated, it gives CASSSGGTAANYGYTF.

The rearrangement uses TRBV6-6 and TRBJ2-1; tentatively, D is TRBD1 (6 bases). V gave up 6 bases and J gave up 10 bases, with 22 bases separating them. The CDR3 is 15 residues long. Germline V gene lookup returns CDR1 MNHNY and CDR2 SVGAGI (reference sequence). The CDR3 spells CASRPAGTPLREQFF. For the CDR3, the DNA is TGTGCCAGCAGACCGGCCGGGACACCCTTGAGGGAGCAGTTCTTC.

The chain is built from TRBV11-3 and TRBJ2-1, with 8 positions matching TRBD1. Looked up from germline, CDR1 is SGHNT and CDR2 is YENEEA. CDR3 length equals 13 residues. The V and J ends lost 5 bases and 12 bases, in that order; junction bases with no gene match: 9. The chain's CDR3 is CASSRRGQDTQFF. The CDR3 region has the DNA TGTGCCAGCAGCCGTCGGGGACAGGACACGCAGTTCTTC.